What follows are 29 T cell receptor beta chains derived from one specimen sequenced in a study of identical twins. Each CDR3 protein is one row after TCRdb ran MiXCR on the 5' RACE reads. The sample carries about 720,000 distinct CDR3 sequences, 15% to 20% recorded once. These data were also reused for a study on T cells expressing NK-cell markers.

Sample: PBMCs. The receptors originated from a woman between 18 and 29 years old in good health.

This chain joins TRBV20-1 and TRBJ1-1; weak D call: TRBD1 (6 bases). The germline CDR1 and CDR2 sequences are DFQATT and SNEGSKA (reference sequence). This CDR3 spans 12 amino acids. V was trimmed by 8 bases and J by 1 base, leaving 11 bases between them. The CDR3 DNA reads as TGCAGTACCGGGACAACGAACACTGAAGCTTTCTTT. It specifies CSTGTTNTEAFF.

The count of this clonotype is one. The chain couples TRBV18 to TRBJ2-7; the D gene is possibly TRBD2 (5 bases). This CDR3 is 16 amino acids long. The germline V and J ends were trimmed by 0 bases and 3 bases, with 15 bases remaining between them. CDR1 KGHSH and CDR2 LQKENI come from the germline V gene. CDR3 in DNA: TGTGCCAGCTCACCACCGAGGGCCCTCTCCCACTACGAGCAGTACTTC. This codes for CASSPPRALSHYEQYF.

This clonotype was found a few times. The rearrangement joins TRBV20-1 to TRBJ2-5; a weak D match, TRBD1 (6 bases). V was cut by 3 bases and J by 2 bases, with 16 bases left in between. This CDR3 has 15 residues. The germline V gene encodes CDR1 DFQATT and CDR2 SNEGSKA (reference sequence). The CDR3 reads CSARPPGHQQETQYF. In DNA, the CDR3 is TGCAGTGCTAGGCCTCCGGGACACCAACAAGAGACCCAGTACTTC.

The chain combines TRBV7-8 with TRBJ2-7, with a weak D call TRBD2 (6 bases). V was trimmed by 5 bases and J by 5 bases, leaving 19 bases between them. Germline-derived CDR1 and CDR2 are SGHVS and FQNEAQ. The CDR3 sequence is 15 residues long. The CDR3: CASSLSPPGVHEQYF. CDR3 nucleotide sequence: TGTGCCAGCAGCCTTAGTCCCCCGGGGGTCCACGAGCAGTACTTC.

This chain connects TRBV6-1 to TRBJ1-2; 7 bases map to TRBD1. The V gene end was trimmed by 6 bases and the J gene end by 0 bases; junction bases not matched to a gene: 4. Germline V gene lookup returns CDR1 MNHNS and CDR2 SASEGT. This CDR3 region has 14 residues. The CDR3 here is CASSIDRANYGYTF. CDR3 DNA sequence: TGTGCCAGCAGCATCGACAGGGCTAACTATGGCTACACCTTC.

V usage is TRBV5-1 and J usage is TRBJ2-3; possible D gene TRBD2, 5 bases. Germline values: CDR1 SGHRS, CDR2 YFSETQ. The CDR3 spans 15 residues. V was clipped by 1 base and J by 5 bases, with 14 bases between them. CDR3 sequence: CASSLLASFGDTQYF. As DNA, the CDR3 is TGCGCCAGCAGCTTGCTGGCTAGCTTCGGAGATACGCAGTATTTT.

The J gene is TRBJ2-1, the V gene TRBV16, with D unclear. CDR3 length equals 11 residues. Germline CDR1 reads KGHSY; CDR2 reads FQNENV. Trimming took off 4 bases at V and 8 bases at J, with 6 bases between the two ends. CDR3 protein: CASSPIYEQFF. Here the CDR3 DNA reads TGTGCCAGCAGCCCCATTTATGAGCAGTTCTTC. Complete variable domain (other parts from reference TRBV16 and TRBJ2-1): GEEVAQTPKHLVRGEGQKAKLYCAPIKGHSYVFWYQQVLKNEFKFLISFQNENVFDETGMPKERFSAKCLPNSPCSLEIQATKLEDSAVYFCASSPIYEQFFGPGTRLTVL.

This clonotype showed up just once. The CDR3 here is CASSEFSQNEQFF. CDR3 coding DNA: TGTGCCAGCAGCGAATTCAGTCAGAATGAGCAGTTCTTC. This rearrangement joins TRBV9 to TRBJ2-1; D is unresolved. V dropped 3 bases and J dropped 7 bases, with 11 bases sitting between them. This CDR3 has 13 amino acids. Germline loops: CDR1 SGDLS, CDR2 YYNGEE.

This clonotype has a count of ten or more. DNA of the CDR3: TGTGCCAGCAGTTTTGGGACAACTAATGAAAAACTGTTTTTT. This codes for CASSFGTTNEKLFF. The rearrangement joins TRBV12-3 or TRBV12-4 to TRBJ1-4; D ambiguous. The CDR3 is 14 residues long. The V gene lost 3 bases and the J gene lost 0 bases, with 5 bases spanning the gap.

The rearrangement uses TRBV4-3 and TRBJ2-2; D not certain. CDR3 size: 15 residues. Germline CDR1 LGHNA, CDR2 YSLEER. V shed 1 base and J shed 0 bases, with 6 bases lying between them. CDR3 DNA sequence: TGCGCCAGCAGCCAAGTACTGGCGAACACCGGGGAGCTGTTTTTT. Translating gives CASSQVLANTGELFF.

The V and J genes are TRBV7-6 and TRBJ2-3, with TRBD2 identical over 7 bases. The CDR3 runs to 15 residues. Trimming removed 1 base from V and 2 bases from J; junction bases left unmatched: 3. CDR1 SGHVS and CDR2 FNYEAQ come from the germline V gene. CDR3 sequence: CASSLGAGLTDTQYF. The CDR3 coding sequence is TGTGCCAGCAGCTTAGGAGCGGGGCTCACAGATACGCAGTATTTT.

V is TRBV7-9 and J is TRBJ2-1; 10 positions agree with TRBD2. CDR3 length equals 13 residues. Unmatched junction bases numbered 4, after V lost 6 bases and J lost 8 bases. The germline V gene encodes CDR1 SEHNR and CDR2 FQNEAQ (reference sequence). The CDR3: CASSLLAGHEQFF. CDR3 DNA: TGTGCCAGCAGTTTACTAGCGGGACATGAGCAGTTCTTC. Complete variable domain (other parts from reference TRBV7-9 and TRBJ2-1): DTGVSQNPRHKITKRGQNVTFRCDPISEHNRLYWYRQTLGQGPEFLTYFQNEAQLEKSRLLSDRFSAERPKGSFSTLEIQRTEQGDSAMYLCASSLLAGHEQFFGPGTRLTVL.

The chain recombines TRBV5-4 with TRBJ2-2, with 8 positions matching TRBD1. J was trimmed by 7 bases and V by 0 bases; bases with no gene match: 11. From germline, CDR1 is SGHNT and CDR2 YYREEE (reference sequence). The CDR3 sequence is 17 residues long. This CDR3 reads CASSLAGAQGASGELFF. CDR3 sequence (DNA): TGTGCCAGCAGCTTGGCGGGCGCGCAGGGGGCAAGCGGGGAGCTGTTTTTT.

This clonotype was counted between two and nine times. V usage is TRBV7-2 and J usage is TRBJ1-5; the D is unclear. Trimming removed 3 bases at V and 7 bases at J, with 10 bases between. This CDR3 contains 13 residues. Germline V gene data show CDR1 as SGHTA and CDR2 as FQGNSA. As DNA, the CDR3 is TGTGCCAGCAGCTTCTCGGAAGGCCAGCCCCAGCATTTT. As protein: CASSFSEGQPQHF.

This clonotype was observed a handful of times. The gene calls are TRBV12-3 or TRBV12-4 and TRBJ2-1; possible D gene TRBD1, 6 bases. This CDR3 is built from 12 residues. Trimming removed 6 bases from V and 7 bases from J, with 10 bases in between. CDR3 residues: CASSPDRNEQFF. CDR3 in DNA: TGTGCCAGCAGCCCGGACAGAAATGAGCAGTTCTTC.

In this sample, this clonotype turned up a few times. The J gene is TRBJ1-1, the V gene TRBV27; possible D gene TRBD1, 5 bases. Trimming left V 2 bases short and J 7 bases short, with 17 bases between. The CDR3 runs 15 residues. The germline V gene has CDR1 MNHEY and CDR2 SMNVEV (reference sequence). For the CDR3, the DNA is TGTGCCAGCAGTTTAATCGGGGAGGCGGACATTGAAGCTTTCTTT. It codes for CASSLIGEADIEAFF.

V gene TRBV5-1 combines with J gene TRBJ1-4; D possibly corresponds to TRBD1 (6 bases). V was cut by 4 bases and J by 0 bases, with 13 bases left in between. Looked up from germline, CDR1 is SGHRS and CDR2 is YFSETQ. This CDR3 has 16 residues. CDR3 nucleotides: TGCGCCAGCAGCGGCGGACAGCTCGCAACTAATGAAAAACTGTTTTTT. It specifies CASSGGQLATNEKLFF.

This chain connects TRBV9 to TRBJ2-3; 7 positions agree with TRBD2. The trim removed 0 bases at V and 7 bases at J, leaving 8 bases unmatched. The CDR3 covers 15 residues. Germline assignment: CDR1 SGDLS and CDR2 YYNGEE. The CDR3 nucleotides read TGTGCCAGCAGCGTAGGCGGTAGCGGGCTCAATACGCAGTATTTT. Protein: CASSVGGSGLNTQYF. Based on the CDR3 plus reference TRBV9 and TRBJ2-3, the full variable domain is DSGVTQTPKHLITATGQRVTLRCSPRSGDLSVYWYQQSLDQGLQFLIQYYNGEERAKGNILERFSAQQFPDLHSELNLSSLELGDSALYFCASSVGGSGLNTQYFGPGTRLTVL.

A few counts support this clonotype. This sequence joins TRBV7-2 and TRBJ1-1; no definite D call. This CDR3 contains 13 residues. CDR1 and CDR2 (germline): SGHTA, FQGNSA. With 2 bases removed from V and 4 bases from J, the gap between germline ends came to 8 bases. The CDR3: CASSLTRFTEAFF. The CDR3 DNA is TGTGCCAGCAGCTTAACGAGGTTCACTGAAGCTTTCTTT.

The chain couples TRBV5-1 to TRBJ2-5, with 9 bases fitting TRBD1. The trim removed 3 bases at V and 5 bases at J, leaving 8 bases unmatched. This CDR3 contains 15 residues. Germline V gene lookup returns CDR1 SGHRS and CDR2 YFSETQ. CDR3 nucleotide sequence: TGCGCCAGCAGCTATACAGGGGGCGTGGATGAGACCCAGTACTTC. This codes for CASSYTGGVDETQYF.

This chain connects TRBV9 to TRBJ2-1; D remains unclear. This CDR3 has 17 residues. Between the trimmed V and J ends, which lost 6 bases and 0 bases, there was a span of 19 bases. Looked up from germline, CDR1 is SGDLS and CDR2 is YYNGEE. This chain's CDR3 is CASTKSLHVSSYNEQFF. The DNA for the CDR3 is TGTGCCAGCACTAAGTCCCTGCATGTGAGCTCCTACAATGAGCAGTTCTTC.

The chain recombines TRBV15 with TRBJ2-1; D gene uncertain. CDR1 and CDR2 from the germline V gene are LNHNV and YYDKDF (reference sequence). This CDR3 has 15 amino acids. Trimming cost V 2 bases and J 3 bases, with 11 bases left between them. CDR3: CATSRPIDNYNEQFF. CDR3 sequence (DNA): TGTGCCACCAGCAGACCAATCGACAACTACAATGAGCAGTTCTTC.

This clonotype showed up just a few times. J is TRBJ2-3 and V is TRBV5-1; a possible D gene is TRBD2 (6 bases). CDR3 size: 16 residues. CDR1 SGHRS and CDR2 YFSETQ come from the germline V gene. V was cut by 4 bases and J by 4 bases, with 19 bases left in between. The CDR3 sequence is CASSRQGLIYPDTQYF. DNA of the CDR3: TGCGCCAGCAGCCGGCAGGGACTCATCTACCCAGATACGCAGTATTTT.

This chain links TRBV12-3 or TRBV12-4 with TRBJ2-1, with 9 bases aligning to TRBD1. J was trimmed by 8 bases and V by 3 bases; bases with no gene match: 8. This CDR3 region has 15 residues. The CDR3 DNA is TGTGCCAGCAGTTTGAGTGGGACAGGGCGGCATGAGCAGTTCTTC. It codes for CASSLSGTGRHEQFF.

This clonotype has a handful of counts. This chain connects TRBV10-2 to TRBJ1-6; no reliable D call. The CDR3 runs to 13 residues. The V gene lost 3 bases and the J gene lost 8 bases, with 8 bases spanning the gap. CDR1 is WSHSY, CDR2 SAAADI, per germline. CDR3 amino acids: CASSDKRDSPLHF. In nucleotides, the CDR3 is TGCGCCAGCAGTGATAAACGGGATTCACCCCTCCACTTT.

This chain uses TRBV7-9 with TRBJ2-5; the D is unclear. The germline gives CDR1 SEHNR, CDR2 FQNEAQ (reference sequence). The CDR3 runs to 14 residues. The V gene lost 4 bases and the J gene lost 7 bases, with 16 bases spanning the gap. CDR3 in DNA: TGTGCCAGCAGCTCCCTTGTGGCCCTGGGGACCCAGTACTTC. This gives the protein CASSSLVALGTQYF.

The V and J genes are TRBV12-3 or TRBV12-4 and TRBJ1-3, with D unclear. CDR3 length equals 14 residues. Trimming cost V 6 bases and J 1 base, with 10 bases left between them. DNA of the CDR3: TGTGCCAGCAGGGGGAGGGAATCTGGAAACACCATATATTTT. Its translation is CASRGRESGNTIYF.

V is TRBV10-3 and J is TRBJ1-2, with D possibly matching TRBD1 (5 bases). Germline assignment: CDR1 ENHRY and CDR2 SYGVKD. Trimming cost V 5 bases and J 6 bases, with 13 bases left between them. This CDR3 is 13 amino acids long. Here the CDR3 reads CAISLQGGDGYTF. The CDR3 nucleotides are TGTGCCATCAGTCTGCAGGGAGGGGATGGCTACACCTTC.

This chain connects TRBV20-1 to TRBJ2-7, with a weak D call TRBD1 (5 bases). The CDR3 runs 12 residues. CDR1 and CDR2 from the germline V gene are DFQATT and SNEGSKA (reference sequence). The CDR3 region is CGAGPPGYEQYF. CDR3 coding DNA: TGCGGGGCCGGGCCCCCGGGCTACGAGCAGTACTTC.